Shown below are 21 T cell receptor beta chains from a single sample sequenced in a study of cytomegalovirus exposure and HLA in healthy donors. Sequenced by immunoSEQ multiplex PCR; TCRdb stores in-frame clones only, minus some. This repertoire shows about 140,000 clones, approximately 84% found once; its top ten account for over 1.3%. The sample taken for sequencing was PBMCs. These TCRs come from a woman in her twenties or thirties in good health and CMV-seronegative.

CDR3 in amino acids: CATSREGGQETQYF. Written as DNA, the CDR3 is TGTGCCACCAGCAGAGAGGGAGGGCAAGAGACCCAGTACTTC. This chain uses TRBV15 with TRBJ2-5; TRBD2 agrees at 7 bases. After removal of 0 bases from V and 2 bases from J, the junction contained 0 bases not matched to a gene. The CDR3 totals 14 residues. CDR1 and CDR2 from the germline V gene are LNHNV and YYDKDF (reference sequence).

This chain links TRBV6-5 with TRBJ1-2; the D is unclear. CDR3 size: 16 residues. The germline gives CDR1 MNHEY, CDR2 SVGAGI. V was clipped by 0 bases and J by 0 bases, with 11 bases between them. CDR3: CASSYSGSKANYGYTF. The CDR3 region has the DNA TGTGCCAGCAGTTACTCGGGCAGCAAAGCTAACTATGGCTACACCTTC.

The chain uses TRBV6-1 and TRBJ2-1; weak D call: TRBD1 (6 bases). Germline V gene data show CDR1 as MNHNS and CDR2 as SASEGT. CDR3 length: 15 amino acids. Trimming cost V 5 bases and J 2 bases, with 13 bases left between them. The CDR3 loop is CASSTTGNTYNEQFF. CDR3 DNA sequence: TGTGCCAGCAGTACCACAGGGAACACCTACAATGAGCAGTTCTTC.

This clone was seen only once. The germline gene is not matched at one end of the junction; a read error may be the cause. The chain combines TRBV7-7 with TRBJ2-1, with 11 bases matching TRBD2. CDR3 length: 15 residues. Per germline, CDR1 SSHAT and CDR2 FNYEAQ (reference sequence). The CDR3 DNA reads TGTGCTAGCAGCTCAACTAGCGGGGGCAACAATGAGCAGTTCTTC. Translated, it gives CASSSTSGGNNEQFF.

The chain links TRBV19 to TRBJ2-3; 8 nucleotides align to TRBD2. CDR1 LNHDA and CDR2 SQIVND come from the germline V gene (reference sequence). The length of the CDR3 is 14 residues. The junction had 7 bases not matched to a gene; V was cut back by 4 bases and J by 7 bases. The CDR3 protein is CASSTGGAAYTQYF. DNA of the CDR3: TGTGCCAGTAGTACCGGGGGGGCCGCATATACGCAGTATTTT.

The chain is built from TRBV12-5 and TRBJ2-1, with TRBD1 as a possible D gene (6 bases). The CDR3 is 15 residues long. V was pared by 1 base and J by 8 bases, with 15 bases between. Looked up from germline, CDR1 is LGHNT and CDR2 is FRNRAP. This CDR3 is CASGLGTGPSDEQFF. The CDR3 region has the DNA TGTGCTAGTGGTTTGGGAACAGGGCCCTCGGATGAGCAGTTCTTC. Full variable domain (rest looked up from reference TRBV12-5 and TRBJ2-1): DARVTQTPRHKVTEMGQEVTMRCQPILGHNTVFWYRQTMMQGLELLAYFRNRAPLDDSGMPKDRFSAEMPDATLATLKIQPSEPRDSAVYFCASGLGTGPSDEQFFGPGTRLTVL.

This chain links TRBV10-3 with TRBJ1-1, with 8 bases that match TRBD1. This CDR3 region has 14 residues. Germline V gene sequence: CDR1 ENHRY, CDR2 SYGVKD. V lost 5 bases and J lost 8; bases outside the gene matches: 10. CDR3 in amino acids: CAISMPGTGEEAFF. CDR3 nucleotides: TGTGCCATCAGTATGCCCGGGACAGGTGAAGAAGCTTTCTTT.

This sequence joins TRBV7-2 and TRBJ2-2; D unclear. Looked up from germline, CDR1 is SGHTA and CDR2 is FQGNSA. Trimming pared 1 base from V and 8 bases from J, leaving 2 bases between. The CDR3 extends over 11 amino acids. The DNA of the CDR3 is TGTGCCAGCAGCTTAGTAGGGGAGCTGTTTTTT. Translated: CASSLVGELFF.

This clone was seen a handful of times. The rearrangement links TRBV2 to TRBJ2-7, with D possibly being TRBD1 (6 bases). The CDR3 is made up of 14 amino acids. Trimming took 5 bases from V and 2 from J, leaving 13 bases between them. Germline CDR1 is SNHLY and CDR2 is FYNNEI. CDR3 residues: CASSRGRGTYEQYF. CDR3 DNA: TGTGCCAGCAGTAGAGGCAGGGGTACCTACGAGCAGTACTTC.

The chain combines TRBV4-2 with TRBJ1-2, with 9 bases matching TRBD1. CDR1 and CDR2 (germline): LGHNA, YNFKEQ. Unmatched junction bases numbered 6, after V lost 4 bases and J lost 0 bases. The CDR3 spans 16 residues. The CDR3 loop reads CASSRDRVEANYGYTF. The CDR3 nucleotides are TGTGCCAGCAGCCGGGACAGGGTTGAGGCTAACTATGGCTACACCTTC.

The CDR3, as DNA: TGTGCCAGCAGGGGCGAGAAGAACACTGAAGCTTTCTTT. The encoded protein is CASRGEKNTEAFF. The chain couples TRBV2 to TRBJ1-1; D remains ambiguous. Germline CDR1 and CDR2: SNHLY and FYNNEI. The CDR3 has 13 amino acids. Trimming shortened V by 6 bases and J by 1 base, and 9 bases separated the two germline ends.

The chain employs TRBV30 and TRBJ1-6; 10 positions match TRBD1. Germline V CDR1 and CDR2: GTSNPN, SVGIG (reference sequence). The junction had 8 bases not matched to a gene; V was cut back by 3 bases and J by 9 bases. CDR3 size: 15 residues. CDR3 protein: CAWRDRGGAASPLHF. CDR3 sequence (DNA): TGTGCCTGGAGGGACAGGGGGGGGGCCGCTTCACCCCTCCACTTT.

With respect to this clone: This sample also contains other DNA sequences that code for the same CDR3. This chain links TRBV5-1 with TRBJ1-4; 9 bases map to TRBD1. Trimming took 3 bases from V and 4 from J; bases not matched to a gene: 1. The length of the CDR3 is 14 residues. From germline, CDR1 is SGHRS and CDR2 YFSETQ. The CDR3 loop reads CASSSGQGNEKLFF. In nucleotides, the CDR3 is TGCGCCAGCAGCTCGGGACAGGGTAATGAAAAACTGTTTTTT.

The rearrangement links TRBV9 to TRBJ2-3, with 8 bases identical to TRBD2. Germline trimming cut 3 bases from V and 6 bases from J; bases unmatched to any gene: 3. This CDR3 is built from 13 residues. Germline V gives CDR1 SGDLS, CDR2 YYNGEE. The DNA for the CDR3 is TGTGCCAGCAGCGCCGGGGGGGCGGATACGCAGTATTTT. Translating gives CASSAGGADTQYF.

V usage is TRBV5-1 and J usage is TRBJ1-2; TRBD1 matches 8 bases. This CDR3 contains 14 residues. Trimming at V came to 4 bases and at J to 4 bases, leaving 6 bases not matched to a gene. Germline CDR1 and CDR2: SGHRS and YFSETQ. CDR3 amino acids: CASSQGQGGYGYTF. The DNA for the CDR3 is TGCGCCAGCAGCCAAGGACAGGGTGGCTATGGCTACACCTTC.

V usage is TRBV7-9 and J usage is TRBJ1-2, with D uncertain. The V and J ends lost 6 bases and 6 bases respectively, with 14 bases between them. The CDR3 totals 13 residues. Germline CDR1 is SEHNR and CDR2 is FQNEAQ (reference sequence). In DNA form, the CDR3 reads TGTGCCAGCAGTCTACTTCCTCGGGATGGCTACACCTTC. It yields the protein CASSLLPRDGYTF.

J is TRBJ1-3 and V is TRBV4-1; D is unresolved. This CDR3 region has 14 residues. V lost 6 bases, J lost 0 bases, and 9 bases lay in between. Germline values: CDR1 MGHRA, CDR2 YSYEKL. The CDR3 sequence: CASSPRGSGNTIYF. The DNA for the CDR3 is TGCGCCAGCAGTCCCCGGGGCTCTGGAAACACCATATATTTT.

This chain connects TRBV7-9 to TRBJ2-1; tentative D call: TRBD2 (6 bases). The V end lost 5 bases, the J end lost 10 bases, and 15 bases lay between the germline ends. Per germline, CDR1 SEHNR and CDR2 FQNEAQ (reference sequence). This CDR3 has 13 amino acids. CDR3 protein: CASSRLESREQFF. In nucleotides, the CDR3 is TGTGCCAGCAGCCGACTAGAATCTCGGGAGCAGTTCTTC. The full variable domain, its missing parts supplied by reference TRBV7-9 and TRBJ2-1, is DTGVSQNPRHKITKRGQNVTFRCDPISEHNRLYWYRQTLGQGPEFLTYFQNEAQLEKSRLLSDRFSAERPKGSFSTLEIQRTEQGDSAMYLCASSRLESREQFFGPGTRLTVL.

The CDR3 loop reads CASSPRNSYGYTF. Here the CDR3 DNA reads TGCGCCAGCAGCCCCCGGAACAGCTATGGCTACACCTTC. The chain joins TRBV4-1 to TRBJ1-2; D call uncertain. The CDR3 contains 13 residues. The germline V gene has CDR1 MGHRA and CDR2 YSYEKL. V lost 4 bases, J lost 4 bases, and 10 bases lay in between.

This clone was seen a few times. Here the CDR3 reads CASSDGGADREQYF. As DNA, the CDR3 is TGTGCCAGCAGTGACGGGGGGGCGGATAGGGAGCAGTACTTC. This chain connects TRBV9 to TRBJ2-7; TRBD2 matches at 8 bases. J lost 7 bases, V lost 5 bases, and 11 bases had no gene match. The CDR3 contains 14 residues. The V gene's germline CDR1 is SGDLS and CDR2 YYNGEE.

The rearrangement uses TRBV5-1 and TRBJ2-5, with 7 nucleotides matching TRBD1. Losses at the gene ends were 5 bases for V and 4 bases for J; bases not matched to a gene: 5. The germline V gene encodes CDR1 SGHRS and CDR2 YFSETQ. This CDR3 contains 13 residues. DNA of the CDR3: TGCGCCAGCAGGACAGGGTCTGGAGAGACCCAGTACTTC. Protein product: CASRTGSGETQYF.